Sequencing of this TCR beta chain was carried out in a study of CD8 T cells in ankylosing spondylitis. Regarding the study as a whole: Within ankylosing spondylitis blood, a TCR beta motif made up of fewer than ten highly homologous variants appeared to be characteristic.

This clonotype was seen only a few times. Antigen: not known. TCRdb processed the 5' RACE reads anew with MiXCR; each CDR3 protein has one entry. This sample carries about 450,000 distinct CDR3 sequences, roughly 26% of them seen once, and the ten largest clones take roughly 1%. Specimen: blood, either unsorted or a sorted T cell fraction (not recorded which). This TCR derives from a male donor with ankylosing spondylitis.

The CDR3 sequence is CASSPETFSGRAYNEQFF. In DNA, the CDR3 is TGTGCCAGCAGTCCAGAGACCTTTAGCGGGAGGGCCTACAATGAGCAGTTCTTC. The chain recombines TRBV12-3 or TRBV12-4 with TRBJ2-1; 11 nucleotides align to TRBD2. The trim removed 5 bases at V and 2 bases at J, leaving 11 bases unmatched. The CDR3 length is 18 residues.